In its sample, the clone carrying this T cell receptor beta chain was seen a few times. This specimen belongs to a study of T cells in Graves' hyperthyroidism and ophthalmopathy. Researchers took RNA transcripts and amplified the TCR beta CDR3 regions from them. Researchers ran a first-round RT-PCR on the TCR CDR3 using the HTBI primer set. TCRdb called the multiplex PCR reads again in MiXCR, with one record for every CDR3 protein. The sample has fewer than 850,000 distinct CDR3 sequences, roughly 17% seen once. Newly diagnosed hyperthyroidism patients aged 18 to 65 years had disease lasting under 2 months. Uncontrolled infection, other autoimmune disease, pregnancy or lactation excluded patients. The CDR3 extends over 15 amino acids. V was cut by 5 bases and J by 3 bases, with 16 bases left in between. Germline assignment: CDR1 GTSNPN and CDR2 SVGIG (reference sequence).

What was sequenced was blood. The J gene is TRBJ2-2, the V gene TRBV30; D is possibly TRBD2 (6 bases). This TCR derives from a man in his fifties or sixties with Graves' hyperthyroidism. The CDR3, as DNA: TGTGCCTGGCTAGCTAGCGTAAAGGACACCGGGGAGCTGTTTTTT. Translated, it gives CAWLASVKDTGELFF.